This TCR beta chain was obtained from a study of blood T cells in healthy people across ages. Study at large: Template switching caught about one barcoded beta molecule for each two T cells.

A second about 6 to 12 cycle PCR used barcoded and J-beta primers. MiXCR, run by TCRdb on the 5' RACE reads, gives a single entry per CDR3 protein. The table records 2 million or so distinct CDR3 sequences, around half of them present only once. The CDR3 spans 17 residues. CDR1 and CDR2 from the germline V gene are MGHRA and YSYEKL. With 0 bases clipped from V and 0 bases from J, the junction kept 3 bases outside the gene matches. A few counts support this clonotype. No antigen is known for it. Study-level results: CMV infection status of these donors was not known. The study could not conclusively compare naive and antigen-experienced cells, given its unsorted PBMCs.

Each sample gave at least 6.5 million isolated PBMCs. The clonotype originates from a woman aged 40 to 50 in good health. The sample was blood. The chain carries TRBV4-1 and TRBJ2-1, with 9 bases that match TRBD2. In DNA form, the CDR3 reads TGCGCCAGCAGCCAAGAAGAGGGACTAGCCTCCTACAATGAGCAGTTCTTC. This encodes CASSQEEGLASYNEQFF.